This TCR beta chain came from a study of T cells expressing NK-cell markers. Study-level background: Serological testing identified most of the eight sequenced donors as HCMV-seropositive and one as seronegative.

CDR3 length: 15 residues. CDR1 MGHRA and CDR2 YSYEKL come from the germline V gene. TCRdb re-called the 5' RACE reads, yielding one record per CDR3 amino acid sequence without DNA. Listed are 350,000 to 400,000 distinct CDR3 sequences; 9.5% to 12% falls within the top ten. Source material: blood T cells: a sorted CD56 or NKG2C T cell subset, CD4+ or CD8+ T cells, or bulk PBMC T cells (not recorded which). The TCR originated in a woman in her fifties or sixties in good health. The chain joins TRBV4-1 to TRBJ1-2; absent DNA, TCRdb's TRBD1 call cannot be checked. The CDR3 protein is CASSQGAGFFYGYTF.